This T cell receptor beta chain appears in the sequencing data of a study of cytomegalovirus exposure and HLA in healthy donors listed by TCRdb under 2017. About the study as a whole: According to a later analysis, one platform produced both the roughly 130 validation repertoires and the roughly 650 repertoires of the first cohort. To predict cytomegalovirus infection status, the study combined high-throughput TCR immunosequencing, statistical association of individual TCRs with disease status, and machine learning. The study aimed to test whether cataloging public T cell receptors could reveal signatures of past pathogen exposure. Besides the first cohort of more than 650 subjects, a separate validation cohort made up of 120 different subjects was used.

To prepare the library, the immunoSEQ multiplex PCR assay was applied. Per the original workflow: To diagnose cytomegalovirus status from the catalog of TCR beta chain sequences, a statistical classification framework was built. As stored in TCRdb, this immuneACCESS dataset retains in-frame rearrangements with V and J assigned. A fraction of the clones does not appear; measured against another copy, unresolved V genes explain less than half of the discrepancy, and the remainder lacks a known reason. V and J calls and clone size are copied from that table; D and trimming were computed from the DNA. Within this sample are about 88,000 clones, with roughly 83% of them counted one time only. The top ten clones comprise around 10% of the sample. Results and caveats for the whole study, not just this receptor: In the study, 150 to 200 TCR beta chains were listed as associated with cytomegalovirus. The validation cohort had no HLA typing available for a later analysis, so co-occurrence within that cohort was assessed over all 130 or so repertoires. Of the cluster scores, around 95% were above 0 in a later analysis, which found that TCRs clustered in the first cohort also tended to co-occur in the approximately 130 validation repertoires. The authors suggested that the approach could potentially be generalized to other disease states and immunological phenotypes. While some public TCRs were present in many individuals, most TCR sequences turned up only very rarely across donors. A few of the identified cytomegalovirus-associated TCR beta chains were confirmed in vitro to be specific for cytomegalovirus antigens. Cytomegalovirus status was reported to be diagnosed by the classifier with high specificity and sensitivity in both the original and validation cohorts.

V drops 7 bases and J drops 6 bases, leaving 22 bases in between. In the germline V gene, CDR1 corresponds to SNHLY and CDR2 to FYNNEI. The CDR3 runs 16 residues from the cysteine to the phenylalanine. Left in the record is the CDR3 DNA by itself, 48 bases read in frame from the first base. The donors were included in the validation cohort of over a hundred subjects, a group kept apart from the roughly 700-subject first cohort. Turning to this clone: The antigen it recognizes is unknown. Base qualities are not provided; no much larger clone lies one nucleotide away.

The material sequenced was PBMCs. The receptor comes from a young woman in good health and CMV-seropositive. The chain links TRBV2 with TRBJ2-1; a tentative D call is TRBD2 (6 bases match). The CDR3 region has the sequence CASTVGTSVGGNEQFF. The nucleotide sequence reads TGTGCCAGCACCGTGGGGACGTCCGTCGGGGGCAATGAGCAGTTCTTC.